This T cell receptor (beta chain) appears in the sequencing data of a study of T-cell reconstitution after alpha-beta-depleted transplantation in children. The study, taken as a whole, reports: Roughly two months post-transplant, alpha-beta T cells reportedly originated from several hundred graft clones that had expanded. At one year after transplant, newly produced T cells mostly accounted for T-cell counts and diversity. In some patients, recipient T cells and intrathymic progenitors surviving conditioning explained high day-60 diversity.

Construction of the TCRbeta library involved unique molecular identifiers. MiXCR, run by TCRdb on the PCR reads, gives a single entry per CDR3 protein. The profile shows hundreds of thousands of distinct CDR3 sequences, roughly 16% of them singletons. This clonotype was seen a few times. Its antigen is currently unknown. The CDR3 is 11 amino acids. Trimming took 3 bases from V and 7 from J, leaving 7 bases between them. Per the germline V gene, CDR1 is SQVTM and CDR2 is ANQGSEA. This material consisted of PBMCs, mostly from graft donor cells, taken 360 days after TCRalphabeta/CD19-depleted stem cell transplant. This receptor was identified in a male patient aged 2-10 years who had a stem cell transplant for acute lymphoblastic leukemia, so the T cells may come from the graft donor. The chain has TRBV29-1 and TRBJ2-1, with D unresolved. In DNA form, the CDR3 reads TGCAGCGTTGATGTTGGGAATGAGCAGTTCTTC. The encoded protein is CSVDVGNEQFF.